These T cell receptor beta chains were read from a single sample in a study of shared clonotypes between healthy human individuals. Profiled with immunoSEQ multiplex PCR; TCRdb holds only in-frame clones, not every one. The sample has millions of clones, 85% to 95% seen once. The sequenced material came from naive CD8+ T cells from PBMCs. The receptor set was obtained from a man younger than 35 in good health. Some clones in this sample may be carry-over from other donors' samples. Both conserved end residues are part of each CDR3. D genes are given only for firm matches. Only part of the rows carry a size: once, few, many, or a class if the clone is expanded.

>TRBJ1-2|TRBV27|-|TRBD1
CASSKGQNYGYTF
TGTGCCAGCAGTAAGGGACAGAACTATGGCTACACCTTC
>TRBJ1-2|TRBV27|-|TRBD1
CASSSRFDRGAGYGYTF
TGTGCCAGCAGTTCCCGCTTTGACAGGGGCGCTGGCTATGGCTACACCTTC
>TRBJ2-7|TRBV11-2|once|-
CASSPTTTAYEQYF
TGTGCCAGCAGCCCAACGACTACCGCCTACGAGCAGTACTTC
>TRBJ2-7|TRBV7-3|-|-
CASSLNRNYEQYF
TGTGCCAGCAGCTTAAACCGGAACTACGAGCAGTACTTC
>TRBJ2-7|TRBV27|-|-
CASSLSPNYEQYF
TGTGCCAGCAGTTTATCCCCAAACTACGAGCAGTACTTC
>TRBJ2-1|TRBV7-7|-|TRBD2
CASSLTLAGPHNEQFF
TGTGCCAGCAGCTTAACGCTAGCGGGACCTCACAATGAGCAGTTCTTC
>TRBJ2-7|TRBV5-1|-|TRBD2
CASSLASARDYYEQYF
TGCGCCAGCAGCTTGGCATCTGCGCGGGACTATTACGAGCAGTACTTC
>TRBJ2-1|TRBV9|-|TRBD2
CASSVGGTSGSYNEQFF
TGTGCCAGCAGCGTAGGAGGGACTAGCGGCTCCTACAATGAGCAGTTCTTC
>TRBJ1-1|TRBV13|-|-
CASSLLLRRAFF
TGTGCCAGCAGCTTACTGTTGAGGAGAGCTTTCTTT
>TRBJ2-7|TRBV9|-|TRBD2
CASSPGGLTYEQYF
TGTGCCAGCAGCCCGGGGGGACTCACCTACGAGCAGTACTTC
>TRBJ2-7|TRBV5-1|-|TRBD1
CASSLADRVGEQYF
TGCGCCAGCAGCTTGGCCGACAGGGTGGGCGAGCAGTACTTC
>TRBJ2-1|TRBV6-1|-|-
CASSDPRTDPGYMYNEQFF
TGTGCCAGCAGTGACCCTCGGACCGACCCGGGATATATGTACAATGAGCAGTTCTTC
>TRBJ2-5|TRBV5-1|-|-
CASSWDQTQYF
TGCGCCAGCAGCTGGGACCAGACCCAGTACTTC
>TRBJ1-5|TRBV28|-|-
CASSLVRGNQPQHF
TGTGCCAGCAGTTTGGTACGGGGTAATCAGCCCCAGCATTTT
>TRBJ2-7|TRBV28|once|-
CASSPPGQGASYEQYF
TGTGCCAGCAGTCCCCCGGGACAAGGGGCGTCCTACGAGCAGTACTTC
>TRBJ1-2|TRBV28|-|-
CASSRSQVGYTF
TGTGCCAGCAGTCGATCTCAGGTCGGCTACACCTTC
>TRBJ2-3|TRBV7-9|-|TRBD2
CASSQRGDLGDTQYF
TGTGCCAGCAGCCAACGGGGGGACCTGGGAGATACGCAGTATTTT
>TRBJ2-5|TRBV28|-|-
CASSLVPDRLQETQYF
TGTGCCAGCAGTTTGGTCCCCGACAGGCTTCAAGAGACCCAGTACTTC
>TRBJ2-3|TRBV27|-|-
CASKTTGTKAFTDTQYF
TGTGCCAGCAAGACGACCGGGACCAAAGCCTTCACAGATACGCAGTATTTT
>TRBJ2-5|TRBV5-1|once|-
CASSFLWGEETQYF
TGCGCCAGCAGCTTTCTGTGGGGCGAGGAGACCCAGTACTTC
>TRBJ1-2|TRBV28|-|-
CASSFRAYFGYTF
TGTGCCAGCAGTTTCAGGGCCTATTTTGGCTACACCTTC
>TRBJ2-1|TRBV29-1|-|-
CSVKTYYNEQFF
TGCAGCGTGAAAACTTATTACAATGAGCAGTTCTTC
>TRBJ2-3|TRBV13|-|TRBD2
CASSLGPLASGTDTQYF
TGTGCCAGCAGCTTAGGCCCTTTGGCTAGCGGGACAGATACGCAGTATTTT
>TRBJ1-3|TRBV6-6|few|-
CASTVFGGNTIYF
TGTGCCAGCACGGTTTTCGGTGGAAACACCATATATTTT
>TRBJ1-2|TRBV5-6|few|TRBD1
CASSWDRSPLSDTF
TGTGCCAGCAGCTGGGACAGGAGCCCCCTAAGTGACACCTTC
>TRBJ1-4|TRBV9|-|TRBD1
CASSSGQGVNEKLFF
TGTGCCAGCAGTTCCGGACAGGGCGTTAATGAAAAACTGTTTTTT
>TRBJ2-1|TRBV5-1|-|TRBD2
CASSSRWVAGDEFF
TGCGCCAGCAGCAGCCGGTGGGTGGCGGGAGATGAGTTCTTC
>TRBJ2-7|TRBV4-3|once|-
CASSQVNSASYEQYF
TGCGCCAGCAGCCAAGTGAACAGTGCCTCCTACGAGCAGTACTTC
>TRBJ1-1|TRBV27|once|TRBD1
CASGSLRPVQGATEAFF
TGTGCCAGCGGTTCCCTTCGCCCGGTGCAGGGGGCAACTGAAGCTTTCTTT
>TRBJ2-7|TRBV5-8|-|-
CASSFDKNYEQYF
TGTGCCAGCAGCTTTGACAAGAACTACGAGCAGTACTTC
>TRBJ1-1|TRBV5-6|-|TRBD1
CASSRTGADTEAFF
TGTGCCAGCAGCAGAACAGGGGCGGACACTGAAGCTTTCTTT
>TRBJ2-7|TRBV6-5|-|-
CASRPGGPYEQYF
TGTGCCAGCAGGCCAGGGGGGCCCTACGAGCAGTACTTC
>TRBJ2-3|TRBV2|-|-
CASSEAKGGITDTQYF
TGTGCCAGCAGTGAAGCAAAGGGGGGGATCACAGATACGCAGTATTTT
>TRBJ2-5|TRBV5-1|-|-
CASSLAGLAGSYQETQYF
TGCGCCAGCAGCTTGGCCGGGTTGGCGGGCTCCTACCAAGAGACCCAGTACTTC
>TRBJ2-1|TRBV6-1|once|TRBD1
CASREDRGSYNEQFF
TGTGCCAGCAGGGAGGACAGGGGGTCCTACAATGAGCAGTTCTTC
>TRBJ2-7|TRBV5-6|-|TRBD2
CASSAGTTYEQYF
TGTGCCAGCAGCGCCGGGACTACCTACGAGCAGTACTTC
>TRBJ2-2|TRBV21-1|-|-
CASSKVYSSGRRVDTGELFF
TGTGCCAGCAGCAAAGTTTATTCTAGCGGGAGACGGGTAGACACCGGGGAGCTGTTTTTT
>TRBJ2-5|TRBV5-6|-|TRBD2
CASSSSSSGSQETQYF
TGTGCCAGCAGCTCGTCGTCTAGCGGGAGTCAAGAGACCCAGTACTTC
>TRBJ2-7|TRBV7-2|-|TRBD2
CASSLVFLAGNEQYF
TGTGCCAGCAGCTTAGTATTCCTAGCGGGAAACGAGCAGTACTTC
>TRBJ1-5|TRBV28|-|TRBD1
CASSLATGYRNQPQHF
TGTGCCAGCAGTTTAGCGACAGGGTACCGCAATCAGCCCCAGCATTTT
>TRBJ1-1|TRBV28|-|-
CASSLRGAYFEAFF
TGTGCCAGCAGTTTACGGGGGGCCTATTTCGAAGCTTTCTTT